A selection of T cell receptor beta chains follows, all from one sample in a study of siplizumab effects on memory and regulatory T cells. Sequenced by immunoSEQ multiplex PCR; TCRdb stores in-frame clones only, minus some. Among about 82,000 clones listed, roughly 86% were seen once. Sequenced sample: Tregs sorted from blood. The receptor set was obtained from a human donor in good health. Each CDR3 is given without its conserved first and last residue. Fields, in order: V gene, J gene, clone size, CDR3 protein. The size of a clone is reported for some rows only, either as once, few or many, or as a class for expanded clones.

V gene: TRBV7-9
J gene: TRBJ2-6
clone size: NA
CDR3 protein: ASSFLRDRSLGANVLT

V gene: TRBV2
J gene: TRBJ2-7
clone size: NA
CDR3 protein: ASSPDRVIWQY

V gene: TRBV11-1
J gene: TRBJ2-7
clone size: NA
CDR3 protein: ASSSRKGLVAGRYEQY

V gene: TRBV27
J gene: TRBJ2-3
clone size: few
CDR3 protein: ASTYSGGASDTQY

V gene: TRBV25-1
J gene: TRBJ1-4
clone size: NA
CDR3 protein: ASSAAGTGVEKLF

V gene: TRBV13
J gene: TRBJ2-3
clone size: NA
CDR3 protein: ASSLWLTSGGLNTQY

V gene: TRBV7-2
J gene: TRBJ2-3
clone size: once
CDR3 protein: ASSLDRDPSTDTQY

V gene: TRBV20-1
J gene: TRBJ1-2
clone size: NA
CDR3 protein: SAVGLYGYT

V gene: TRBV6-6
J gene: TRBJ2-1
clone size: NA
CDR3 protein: ASSYGSSYNEQF

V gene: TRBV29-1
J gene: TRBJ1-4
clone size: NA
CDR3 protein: SVEGGGGEKLF

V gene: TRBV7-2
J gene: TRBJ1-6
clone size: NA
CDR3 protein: ASSSEPLRVSPLH

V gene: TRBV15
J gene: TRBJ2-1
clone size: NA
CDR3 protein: ATSRVGVSYNEQF

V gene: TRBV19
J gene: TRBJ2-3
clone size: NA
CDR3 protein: ASIPTGGGTDTQY

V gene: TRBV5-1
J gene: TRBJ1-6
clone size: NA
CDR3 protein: ASGLTSSYNSPLH

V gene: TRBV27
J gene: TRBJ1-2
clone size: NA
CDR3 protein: ASSREQGAWYGYT

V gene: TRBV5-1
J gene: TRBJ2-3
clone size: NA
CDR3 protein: ASRRGVTGEFFTDTQY

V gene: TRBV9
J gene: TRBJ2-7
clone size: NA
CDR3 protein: ASSVTGVEQY

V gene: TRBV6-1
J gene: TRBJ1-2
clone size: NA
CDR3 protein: ASSERGGGYT

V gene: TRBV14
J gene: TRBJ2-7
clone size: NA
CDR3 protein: ASSHLGLNYEQY

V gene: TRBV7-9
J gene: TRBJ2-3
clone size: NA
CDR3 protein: ASSFVRGLSTDTQY

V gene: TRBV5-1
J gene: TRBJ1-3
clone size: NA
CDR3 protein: ASSPIEGVGNTIY

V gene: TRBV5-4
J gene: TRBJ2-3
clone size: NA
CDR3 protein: ASSDRGYGDTQY

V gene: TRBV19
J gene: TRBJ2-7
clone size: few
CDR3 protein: ASSPRGAMGNEQY

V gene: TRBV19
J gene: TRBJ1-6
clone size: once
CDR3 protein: ASSAFGTGTSPLH

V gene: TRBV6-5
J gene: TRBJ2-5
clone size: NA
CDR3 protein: ASRSGSETQY

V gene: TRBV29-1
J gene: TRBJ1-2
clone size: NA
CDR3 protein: SVAPGQGWGGYT

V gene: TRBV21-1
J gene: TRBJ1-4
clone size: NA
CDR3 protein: ASRPDRVGEKLF

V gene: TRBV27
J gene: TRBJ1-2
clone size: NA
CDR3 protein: ASSLGVGMDYGYT

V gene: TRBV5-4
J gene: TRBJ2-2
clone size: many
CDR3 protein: ASSFLRTSGGPNTGELF

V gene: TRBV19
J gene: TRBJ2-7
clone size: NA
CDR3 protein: ASSGRGVSTYEQY

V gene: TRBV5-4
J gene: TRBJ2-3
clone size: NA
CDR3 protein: ASNPRGAGADTQY

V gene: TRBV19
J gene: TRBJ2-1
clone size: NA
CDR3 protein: ASSSLQGLAGASF

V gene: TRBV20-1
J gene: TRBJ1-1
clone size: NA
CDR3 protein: SARPGGEAF

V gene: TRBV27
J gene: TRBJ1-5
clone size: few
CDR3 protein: ASSLRGEDQPQH

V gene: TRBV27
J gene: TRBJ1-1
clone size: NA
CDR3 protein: ASSLYGSRDRALNTEAF

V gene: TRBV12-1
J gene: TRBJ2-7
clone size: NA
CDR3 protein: ARGASGGIGVREQY

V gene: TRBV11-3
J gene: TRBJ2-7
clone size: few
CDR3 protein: DPPGDYEQY

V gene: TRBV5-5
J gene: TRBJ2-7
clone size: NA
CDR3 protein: ASTIGAGRLLEQY

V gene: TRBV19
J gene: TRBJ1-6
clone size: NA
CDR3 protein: ASSIRLGNSPLH

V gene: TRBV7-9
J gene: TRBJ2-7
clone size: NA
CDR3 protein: ASSLAGTGGYEQY

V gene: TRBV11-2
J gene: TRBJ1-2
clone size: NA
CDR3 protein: ASSLGAGQGYGYT

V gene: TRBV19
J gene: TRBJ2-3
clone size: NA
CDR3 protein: ASSRNRGNTDTQY